Below are 21 T cell receptor beta chains sequenced from a single sample in a study of regulatory T cells in long-lasting Graves disease. Construction of TCR beta libraries relied on iRepertoire HTBI primers and on Arm-PCR targeting CDR3 regions. TCRdb re-analysed the multiplex PCR reads in MiXCR, keeping a single row per CDR3 protein. The sample has 620,000 or so distinct CDR3 sequences, 16% seen once. Sample time point: newly diagnosed GD, antithyroid drugs for less than 3 months. RNA isolated from PBMCs was used to make the TCR library. These records were also assigned to another study, of T cells in Graves' hyperthyroidism and ophthalmopathy.

Sequencing used peripheral blood mononuclear cells (PBMCs), obtained at new diagnosis, from a patient treated with antithyroid drugs. These receptors all come from a woman younger than 45 with Graves disease.

This rearrangement joins TRBV5-1 to TRBJ2-7, with D perhaps TRBD2 (6 bases). Germline V lookup: CDR1 SGHRS, CDR2 YFSETQ. The CDR3 runs 15 residues. V was shortened by 0 bases and J by 3 bases, with 13 bases between the two germline ends. The CDR3 protein is CASSLGGMLFYEQYF. CDR3 in DNA: TGCGCCAGCAGCTTGGGCGGGATGCTCTTCTACGAGCAGTACTTC.

The chain is built from TRBV19 and TRBJ2-1; D call uncertain. V lost 1 base, J lost 8 bases, and 15 bases lay in between. This CDR3 is built from 15 residues. Germline CDR1 reads LNHDA; CDR2 reads SQIVND (reference sequence). CDR3 protein: CASSIGVAVADEQFF. In DNA, the CDR3 is TGTGCCAGTAGTATAGGGGTAGCAGTGGCTGATGAGCAGTTCTTC.

This chain connects TRBV3-1 to TRBJ2-7; D perhaps matches TRBD1 (6 bases). The germline V gene encodes CDR1 LGHDT and CDR2 YNNKEL (reference sequence). The CDR3 consists of 13 residues. V dropped 5 bases and J dropped 2 bases, with 10 bases sitting between them. Written as DNA, the CDR3 is TGTGCCAGCAGCTCGGACAGCCCCTACGAGCAGTACTTC. The encoded protein is CASSSDSPYEQYF.

This rearrangement joins TRBV10-1 to TRBJ2-3; D gene uncertain. The CDR3 runs 15 residues. Germline CDR1 reads WNHNN; CDR2 reads SYGVQD (reference sequence). Trimming took off 3 bases at V and 1 base at J, with 11 bases between the two ends. The CDR3 nucleotides read TGCGCCAGCAGTGACGCCGACCACGGCACAGATACGCAGTATTTT. Residues: CASSDADHGTDTQYF.

V and J are TRBV7-9 and TRBJ1-2; D may be TRBD1 (5 bases). The V end was cut by 5 bases, the J end by 4 bases, with 11 bases between. Looked up from germline, CDR1 is SEHNR and CDR2 is FQNEAQ (reference sequence). The CDR3 has 13 residues. CDR3 in DNA: TGTGCCAGCAGCGCCGGTGGGACCTATGGCTACACCTTC. It codes for CASSAGGTYGYTF.

Only a few counts were recorded for this clonotype. Possible read error: a much larger clone is one base away. The chain is built from TRBV10-3 and TRBJ1-1, with unresolved D. The CDR3 has 12 amino acids. The ends were cut back, 0 bases at V and 5 bases at J, with 4 bases in the middle. The germline V gene encodes CDR1 ENHRY and CDR2 SYGVKD. CDR3 in amino acids: CAISESGTEAFF. The CDR3 DNA reads TGTGCCATCAGTGAGTCAGGGACTGAAGCTTTCTTT.

About this clonotype: A much larger clone differs by one base, so this may be a read error. V and J are TRBV2 and TRBJ2-5; no clear D gene. This CDR3 comprises 14 residues. The V gene lost 8 bases and the J gene lost 4 bases, with 17 bases spanning the gap. Germline CDR1 SNHLY, CDR2 FYNNEI. The CDR3 reads CASGKGPIGETQYF. The CDR3 DNA is TGTGCCAGCGGCAAAGGGCCAATTGGAGAGACCCAGTACTTC.

The rearrangement links TRBV20-1 to TRBJ2-1; TRBD1 might be the D (5 bases). The germline CDR1 and CDR2 sequences are DFQATT and SNEGSKA (reference sequence). V lost 5 bases to trimming and J lost 4 bases, with 9 bases between them. The CDR3 has 12 amino acids. CDR3 nucleotide sequence: TGCAGTGCTCCTAGACAGTACAATGAGCAGTTCTTC. Translation: CSAPRQYNEQFF.

The table lists this clonotype with a few counts. This chain uses TRBV25-1 with TRBJ2-1, with 7 bases that match TRBD2. The germline V gene has CDR1 MGHDK and CDR2 SYGVNS. This CDR3 region has 16 residues. V lost 1 base, J lost 0 bases, and 3 bases stayed unmatched. The CDR3 nucleotides read TGTGCCAGCAGTGAATGGAGCGGGAACTCCTACAATGAGCAGTTCTTC. Its protein product is CASSEWSGNSYNEQFF.

In its sample, this clonotype was seen many times. The gene calls are TRBV5-1 and TRBJ2-1; D ambiguous. Looked up from germline, CDR1 is SGHRS and CDR2 is YFSETQ. CDR3 size: 15 residues. V was trimmed by 0 bases and J by 0 bases, leaving 7 bases between them. CDR3 sequence (DNA): TGCGCCAGCAGCTTGGCGGAGAGCTCCTACAATGAGCAGTTCTTC. This translates into CASSLAESSYNEQFF.

This chain joins TRBV18 and TRBJ1-1, with unresolved D. V lost 4 bases to trimming and J lost 4 bases, with 10 bases between them. This CDR3 has 13 amino acids. The germline V gene has CDR1 KGHSH and CDR2 LQKENI. The CDR3: CASSRQAGTEAFF. Here the CDR3 DNA reads TGTGCCAGCTCACGGCAGGCTGGCACTGAAGCTTTCTTT.

This chain connects TRBV7-3 to TRBJ2-1, with D possibly being TRBD2 (6 bases). The germline CDR1 and CDR2 sequences are SGHTA and FQGTGA. V lost 5 bases and J 0 bases, leaving 20 bases between the germline ends. The CDR3 sequence is 18 residues long. Here the CDR3 reads CASSQLPAAGSSYNEQFF. Written as DNA, the CDR3 is TGTGCCAGCAGCCAACTTCCGGCCGCCGGGAGCTCCTACAATGAGCAGTTCTTC.

This chain links TRBV7-9 with TRBJ1-2; 8 nucleotides line up with TRBD1. CDR1 is SEHNR and CDR2 is FQNEAQ in the germline V gene (reference sequence). The CDR3 has 14 amino acids. The V gene end was trimmed by 6 bases and the J gene end by 2 bases; junction bases not matched to a gene: 5. The CDR3: CASSVTGGNYGYTF. DNA for the CDR3: TGTGCCAGCAGTGTCACAGGGGGAAACTATGGCTACACCTTC. The variable domain in full, completed from reference TRBV7-9 and TRBJ1-2, reads DTGVSQNPRHKITKRGQNVTFRCDPISEHNRLYWYRQTLGQGPEFLTYFQNEAQLEKSRLLSDRFSAERPKGSFSTLEIQRTEQGDSAMYLCASSVTGGNYGYTFGSGTRLTVV.

In its sample, this clonotype was seen many times. The chain couples TRBV20-1 to TRBJ1-5, with TRBD1 matching over 9 bases. Losses at the gene ends were 6 bases for V and 2 bases for J; bases not matched to a gene: 8. The CDR3 is 15 amino acids. Germline V CDR1 and CDR2: DFQATT, SNEGSKA (reference sequence). The DNA for the CDR3 is TGCAGTGCAGCAAACAGGGGGCAACGCAATCAGCCCCAGCATTTT. Its protein product is CSAANRGQRNQPQHF.

This clonotype was seen only a few times. The chain joins TRBV20-1 to TRBJ2-5, with TRBD2 matching 8 bases. The CDR3 is 13 residues long. V was pared by 3 bases and J by 6 bases, with 6 bases of the junction left unmatched. Per the germline V gene, CDR1 is DFQATT and CDR2 is SNEGSKA (reference sequence). The CDR3 loop reads CSASRPGGQTQYF. CDR3 sequence (DNA): TGCAGTGCTAGCCGTCCGGGAGGGCAGACCCAGTACTTC.

This clonotype was seen at least ten times. The chain is built from TRBV7-6 and TRBJ2-2, with D unresolved. Germline V gives CDR1 SGHVS, CDR2 FNYEAQ. CDR3 length: 17 residues. V was clipped by 1 base and J by 5 bases, with 17 bases between them. DNA for the CDR3: TGTGCCAGCAGCTTAGGGCTAATGGGCGGATGGACCGGGGAGCTGTTTTTT. Protein sequence: CASSLGLMGGWTGELFF.

This rearrangement joins TRBV28 to TRBJ2-3; 7 bases agree with TRBD2. Germline values: CDR1 MDHEN, CDR2 SYDVKM. J lost 3 bases, V lost 5 bases, and 11 bases had no gene match. The CDR3 spans 16 residues. CDR3 nucleotide sequence: TGTGCCAGCAGTAGTCGAGCGGGAACTGTGACAGATACGCAGTATTTT. It is translated as CASSSRAGTVTDTQYF.

This sequence joins TRBV28 and TRBJ1-5, with TRBD1 matching over 9 bases. The germline V gene encodes CDR1 MDHEN and CDR2 SYDVKM. This CDR3 region has 15 residues. Losses at the gene ends were 6 bases for V and 9 bases for J; bases not matched to a gene: 12. The CDR3 sequence: CASRPTGGGRWPQHF. CDR3 DNA sequence: TGTGCCAGCAGACCCACAGGGGGCGGTAGATGGCCCCAGCATTTT.

This chain uses TRBV9 with TRBJ1-3; the match to TRBD1 covers 9 bases. V trimming: 4 bases; J trimming: 0 bases; junction bases outside the gene matches: 5. Germline V gene data show CDR1 as SGDLS and CDR2 as YYNGEE. The CDR3 covers 16 residues. The CDR3 sequence is CASSPRDRVSGNTIYF. As DNA, the CDR3 is TGTGCCAGCAGCCCGAGGGACAGGGTCTCTGGAAACACCATATATTTT. The variable domain in full, completed from reference TRBV9 and TRBJ1-3, reads DSGVTQTPKHLITATGQRVTLRCSPRSGDLSVYWYQQSLDQGLQFLIQYYNGEERAKGNILERFSAQQFPDLHSELNLSSLELGDSALYFCASSPRDRVSGNTIYFGEGSWLTVV.

This clonotype appeared many times. V gene TRBV27 combines with J gene TRBJ2-1, with 8 bases matching TRBD2. V lost 2 bases and J lost 7; bases outside the gene matches: 7. The germline V gene encodes CDR1 MNHEY and CDR2 SMNVEV (reference sequence). The CDR3 loop spans 15 amino acids. CDR3 DNA: TGTGCCAGCAGTTTACAAGTTAGCGGGGTAAATGAGCAGTTCTTC. Translating it yields CASSLQVSGVNEQFF.

The table lists this clonotype with a few counts. The rearrangement uses TRBV6-1 and TRBJ2-7, with D perhaps given as TRBD1 or TRBD2 (5 bases each). Trimming removed 1 base at V and 1 base at J, with 11 bases between. Germline values: CDR1 MNHNS, CDR2 SASEGT. The CDR3 covers 15 residues. The CDR3 region has the DNA TGTGCCAGCAGTGAAGTAGGGACCGATTCCTACGAGCAGTACTTC. Translation: CASSEVGTDSYEQYF.